These 21 T cell receptor beta chains share one sample of origin, sequenced in a study of blood T cell repertoires in COVID-19. Measured with immunoSEQ multiplex PCR; TCRdb has only the in-frame clones, and not every one. The data show around 230,000 clones, about 88% seen once. Sequencing was performed on PBMCs or T cells enriched from blood (not recorded which). Every receptor here comes from a woman under 40 who had recovered from COVID-19.

CDR3: CASSQLLAGGPQETQYF. Here the CDR3 DNA reads TGTGCCAGCAGCCAACTACTAGCGGGGGGGCCCCAGGAGACCCAGTACTTC. This chain links TRBV4-2 with TRBJ2-5, with 13 nucleotides matching TRBD2. The CDR3 totals 17 residues. Germline lookup yields CDR1 LGHNA and CDR2 YNFKEQ. Trimming cost V 2 bases and J 5 bases; bases outside gene matches: 8.

V and J are TRBV5-4 and TRBJ2-1; weak D call: TRBD1 (6 bases). The germline V and J ends were trimmed by 4 bases and 5 bases, with 13 bases remaining between them. The CDR3 consists of 14 residues. The germline CDR1 and CDR2 sequences are SGHNT and YYREEE (reference sequence). The CDR3 spells CASSPRGSHNEQFF. CDR3 DNA: TGTGCCAGCAGCCCCAGGGGATCCCACAATGAGCAGTTCTTC.

The chain combines TRBV11-3 with TRBJ2-3; D gene uncertain. The germline CDR1 and CDR2 sequences are SGHNT and YENEEA. V was clipped by 1 base and J by 0 bases, with 5 bases between them. The CDR3 has 14 residues. The CDR3 bases are TGTGCCAGCAGCTTAGGGCCGAGCACAGATACGCAGTATTTT. Its translation: CASSLGPSTDTQYF. Supplemented by reference TRBV11-3 and TRBJ2-3, the full variable domain reads EAGVVQSPRYKIIEKKQPVAFWCNPISGHNTLYWYLQNLGQGPELLIRYENEEAVDDSQLPKDRFSAERLKGVDSTLKIQPAELGDSAVYLCASSLGPSTDTQYFGPGTRLTVL.

The genes are TRBV4-1 and TRBJ2-5; 10 bases align to TRBD1. The CDR3 has 14 amino acids. Trimming removed 5 bases from V and 7 bases from J; junction bases left unmatched: 7. Germline CDR1 MGHRA, CDR2 YSYEKL. The CDR3 DNA reads TGCGCCAGCAGCAATAGGGACAGGGGTGGGACCCAGTACTTC. Protein: CASSNRDRGGTQYF.

The genes are TRBV7-9 and TRBJ1-3; no clear D. V was cut by 4 bases and J by 2 bases, with 12 bases left in between. Per the germline V gene, CDR1 is SEHNR and CDR2 is FQNEAQ (reference sequence). CDR3 length: 15 residues. The CDR3 DNA is TGTGCCAGCAGCTCAGTCCTGGCCGCTGGAAACACCATATATTTT. Encoded protein: CASSSVLAAGNTIYF.

The rearrangement links TRBV4-3 to TRBJ1-2; TRBD1 matches 9 bases. The CDR3 is 15 residues long. Germline V CDR1 and CDR2: LGHNA, YSLEER. With 4 bases clipped from V and 5 bases from J, the junction kept 8 bases outside the gene matches. CDR3 region: CASSLGTGTSYGYTF. CDR3 bases: TGCGCCAGCAGCCTGGGGACAGGGACCTCGTATGGCTACACCTTC.

This clone turned up a few times. The rearrangement uses TRBV6-1 and TRBJ2-7; D is ambiguous. Germline CDR1 and CDR2: MNHNS and SASEGT. The CDR3 is made up of 12 amino acids. V was shortened by 2 bases and J by 5 bases, with 7 bases between the two germline ends. The DNA of the CDR3 is TGTGCCAGCAGTGAATTCAGCGACGAGCAGTACTTC. Its translation: CASSEFSDEQYF.

The chain links TRBV9 to TRBJ2-3; unclear D gene. CDR3 size: 13 residues. V was clipped by 6 bases and J by 1 base, with 9 bases between them. Germline V gene lookup returns CDR1 SGDLS and CDR2 YYNGEE. CDR3 region: CASTRRGTDTQYF. As DNA, the CDR3 is TGTGCCAGCACCCGCCGGGGCACAGATACGCAGTATTTT.

This chain links TRBV6-5 with TRBJ2-7; the D gene is possibly TRBD2 (6 bases). The CDR3 extends over 14 amino acids. Germline CDR1 is MNHEY and CDR2 is SVGAGI. V lost 5 bases and J lost 3, with 14 bases in between. This chain's CDR3 is CASSPGTQGYEQYF. The DNA for the CDR3 is TGTGCCAGCAGTCCCGGGACTCAAGGCTACGAGCAGTACTTC.

This sequence joins TRBV19 and TRBJ2-5, with a possible D match to TRBD1 (6 bases). This CDR3 is built from 14 residues. Trimming cost V 5 bases and J 5 bases, with 15 bases left between them. Germline V CDR1 and CDR2: LNHDA, SQIVND (reference sequence). The CDR3 is CASSPQDSRETQYF. The CDR3 nucleotides are TGTGCCAGTAGTCCCCAGGACAGCCGTGAGACCCAGTACTTC.

The V and J genes are TRBV9 and TRBJ1-4; perhaps TRBD1 as D (6 bases). In germline, CDR1 is SGDLS, CDR2 YYNGEE. The CDR3 has 15 amino acids. V was pared by 4 bases and J by 5 bases, with 15 bases between. CDR3 amino acids: CASSLNRDPNEKLFF. CDR3 DNA: TGTGCCAGCAGCCTAAACAGGGACCCCAATGAAAAACTGTTTTTT. Complete variable domain (other parts from reference TRBV9 and TRBJ1-4): DSGVTQTPKHLITATGQRVTLRCSPRSGDLSVYWYQQSLDQGLQFLIQYYNGEERAKGNILERFSAQQFPDLHSELNLSSLELGDSALYFCASSLNRDPNEKLFFGSGTQLSVL.

The V and J genes are TRBV19 and TRBJ1-2; a possible D gene is TRBD1 (5 bases). Trimming took 8 bases from V and 3 from J, leaving 16 bases between them. The V gene's germline CDR1 is LNHDA and CDR2 SQIVND (reference sequence). The CDR3 covers 14 residues. The CDR3 here is CASRGMGGDYGYTF. CDR3 DNA: TGTGCCAGTCGGGGAATGGGGGGAGACTATGGCTACACCTTC.

J is TRBJ1-2 and V is TRBV9; perhaps TRBD1 as D (5 bases). The CDR3 spans 13 residues. Germline assignment: CDR1 SGDLS and CDR2 YYNGEE. V lost 1 base to trimming and J lost 5 bases, with 9 bases between them. The CDR3 loop is CASSVQGQYGYTF. The CDR3 DNA is TGTGCCAGCAGCGTACAAGGACAATATGGCTACACCTTC.

The chain carries TRBV5-4 and TRBJ2-5, with TRBD1 matching over 10 bases. Trimming removed 4 bases from V and 0 bases from J; junction bases left unmatched: 6. The CDR3 spans 16 residues. Germline V lookup: CDR1 SGHNT, CDR2 YYREEE (reference sequence). CDR3 loop: CASSVRDRGDQETQYF. The CDR3 nucleotides are TGTGCCAGCAGCGTCCGGGACAGGGGTGACCAAGAGACCCAGTACTTC.

V and J are TRBV5-3 and TRBJ1-3; the D is unclear. TRBV5-3 is known as an ORF, though its function is uncertain. The CDR3 has 16 residues. Trimming cost V 2 bases and J 1 base, with 13 bases left between them. CDR3: CARSFTGIVSGNTIYF. In DNA, the CDR3 is TGTGCCAGAAGCTTTACCGGGATTGTGTCTGGAAACACCATATATTTT.

This chain links TRBV4-1 with TRBJ1-2; a possible D gene is TRBD1 (6 bases). V was clipped by 5 bases and J by 1 base, with 11 bases between them. Germline CDR1 is MGHRA and CDR2 is YSYEKL. CDR3 size: 14 residues. CDR3: CASSSPGVNYGYTF. The CDR3 bases are TGCGCCAGCAGCTCCCCAGGGGTTAACTATGGCTACACCTTC.

The CDR3 DNA reads as TGCAGCGTTGAAGGGGAGGACTACAATACGCAGTATTTT. It encodes CSVEGEDYNTQYF. This sequence joins TRBV29-1 and TRBJ2-3; perhaps TRBD2 as D (6 bases). V lost 1 base and J 7 bases, leaving 12 bases between the germline ends. CDR1 and CDR2 (germline): SQVTM, ANQGSEA. This CDR3 is 13 amino acids long.

J is TRBJ1-5 and V is TRBV7-9; D is undetermined. Looked up from germline, CDR1 is SEHNR and CDR2 is FQNEAQ (reference sequence). The CDR3 is 14 residues long. The V end lost 2 bases, the J end lost 1 base, and 6 bases lay between the germline ends. CDR3 coding DNA: TGTGCCAGCAGCTTAACTTCGAGCAATCAGCCCCAGCATTTT. It specifies CASSLTSSNQPQHF.

The V and J genes are TRBV19 and TRBJ1-5; unclear D gene. Per germline, CDR1 LNHDA and CDR2 SQIVND (reference sequence). The CDR3 sequence is 15 residues long. With 0 bases removed from V and 4 bases from J, the gap between germline ends came to 10 bases. The CDR3 nucleotides read TGTGCCAGTAGTATAGACCACTACGGGAATCAGCCCCAGCATTTT. This encodes CASSIDHYGNQPQHF. Supplemented by reference TRBV19 and TRBJ1-5, the full variable domain reads DGGITQSPKYLFRKEGQNVTLSCEQNLNHDAMYWYRQDPGQGLRLIYYSQIVNDFQKGDIAEGYSVSREKKESFPLTVTSAQKNPTAFYLCASSIDHYGNQPQHFGDGTRLSIL.

The chain couples TRBV29-1 to TRBJ2-5, with D perhaps TRBD2 (6 bases). Trimming removed 8 bases from V and 3 bases from J, with 16 bases in between. CDR1 is SQVTM and CDR2 is ANQGSEA in the germline V gene. The CDR3 covers 13 residues. Here the CDR3 DNA reads TGCAGCATCCGACTAGACTCTAAAGAGACCCAGTACTTC. Protein: CSIRLDSKETQYF. Combining the CDR3 with reference TRBV29-1 and TRBJ2-5 gives the whole variable domain SAVISQKPSRDICQRGTSLTIQCQVDSQVTMMFWYRQQPGQSLTLIATANQGSEATYESGFVIDKFPISRPNLTFSTLTVSNMSPEDSSIYLCSIRLDSKETQYFGPGTRLLVL.

The chain has TRBV7-2 and TRBJ1-3; D is ambiguous. This CDR3 region has 14 residues. Per germline, CDR1 SGHTA and CDR2 FQGNSA. The V gene lost 1 base and the J gene lost 4 bases, with 8 bases spanning the gap. CDR3 coding DNA: TGTGCCAGCAGCTTAGGATCAGGAGGAAACACCATATATTTT. It is translated as CASSLGSGGNTIYF.